This T cell receptor (beta chain) was identified during a study of T cell responses to AZD1222 COVID-19 vaccine. Findings of the study overall: Sampled repertoires all dated from after the peak T cell response.

As concerns this clone: No antigen is known for it.

The repertoire was sequenced with immunoSEQ multiplex PCR; TCRdb's copy has only in-frame clones and lacks some. The sample has about 60,000 clones; about 79% are singletons. Trimming removed 0 bases at V and 2 bases at J, with 10 bases between. Germline CDR1 SGHAT, CDR2 FQNNGV. CDR3 length: 16 residues. The chain uses TRBV11-2 and TRBJ1-4, with D possibly TRBD1 on 5 matching bases. This sequence was found in an adult in good health. The specimen was peripheral blood, collected on day 0 of AZD1222 vaccination. The DNA for the CDR3 is TGTGCCAGCAGCTTAGATTGGCAGGGCACTAATGAAAAACTGTTTTTT. Its protein is CASSLDWQGTNEKLFF.